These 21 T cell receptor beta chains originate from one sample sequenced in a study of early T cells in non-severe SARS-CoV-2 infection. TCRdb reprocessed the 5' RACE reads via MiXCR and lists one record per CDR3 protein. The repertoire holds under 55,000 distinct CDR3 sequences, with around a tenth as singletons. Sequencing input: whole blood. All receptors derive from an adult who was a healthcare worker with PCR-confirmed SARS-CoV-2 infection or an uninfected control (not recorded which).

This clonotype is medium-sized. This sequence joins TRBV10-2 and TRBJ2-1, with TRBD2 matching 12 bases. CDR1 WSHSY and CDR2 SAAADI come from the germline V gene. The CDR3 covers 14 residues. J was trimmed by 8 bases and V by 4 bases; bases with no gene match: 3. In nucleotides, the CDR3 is TGCGCCAGCAGTGCGGGACTAGCGGGTTATGAGCAGTTCTTC. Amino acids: CASSAGLAGYEQFF.

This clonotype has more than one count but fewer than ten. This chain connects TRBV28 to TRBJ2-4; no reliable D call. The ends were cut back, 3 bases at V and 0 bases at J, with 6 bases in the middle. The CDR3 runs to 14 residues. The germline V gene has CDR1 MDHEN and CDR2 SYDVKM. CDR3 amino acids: CASSLQVAKNIQYF. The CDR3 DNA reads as TGTGCCAGCAGTTTGCAGGTAGCCAAAAACATTCAGTACTTC. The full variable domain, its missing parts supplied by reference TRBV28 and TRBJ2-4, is DVKVTQSSRYLVKRTGEKVFLECVQDMDHENMFWYRQDPGLGLRLIYFSYDVKMKEKGDIPEGYSVSREKKERFSLILESASTNQTSMYLCASSLQVAKNIQYFGAGTRLSVL.

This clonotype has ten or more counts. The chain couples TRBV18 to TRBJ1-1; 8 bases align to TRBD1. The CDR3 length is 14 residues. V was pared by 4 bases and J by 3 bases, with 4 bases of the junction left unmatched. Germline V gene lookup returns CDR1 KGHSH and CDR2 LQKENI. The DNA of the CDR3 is TGTGCCAGCTCACTGGGACAGGTTCACACTGAAGCTTTCTTT. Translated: CASSLGQVHTEAFF. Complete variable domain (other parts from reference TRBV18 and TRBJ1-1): NAGVMQNPRHLVRRRGQEARLRCSPMKGHSHVYWYRQLPEEGLKFMVYLQKENIIDESGMPKERFSAEFPKEGPSILRIQQVVRGDSAAYFCASSLGQVHTEAFFGQGTRLTVV.

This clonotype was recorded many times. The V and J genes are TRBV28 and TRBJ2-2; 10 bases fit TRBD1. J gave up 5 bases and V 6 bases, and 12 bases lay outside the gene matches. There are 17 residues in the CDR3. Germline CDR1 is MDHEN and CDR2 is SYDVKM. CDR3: CASRAPHPGQGTGELFF. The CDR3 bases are TGTGCCAGCAGAGCTCCCCACCCGGGACAGGGGACCGGGGAGCTGTTTTTT. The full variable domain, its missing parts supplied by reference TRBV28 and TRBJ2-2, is DVKVTQSSRYLVKRTGEKVFLECVQDMDHENMFWYRQDPGLGLRLIYFSYDVKMKEKGDIPEGYSVSREKKERFSLILESASTNQTSMYLCASRAPHPGQGTGELFFGEGSRLTVL.

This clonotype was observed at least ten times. Here the CDR3 DNA reads TGTGCCAGCAGCTTCCGGCCCCGTTACCATGAGCAGTTCTTC. Translating gives CASSFRPRYHEQFF. The chain couples TRBV7-6 to TRBJ2-1; D gene unclear. This CDR3 is built from 14 residues. Germline CDR1 reads SGHVS; CDR2 reads FNYEAQ. V was cut by 3 bases and J by 8 bases, with 14 bases left in between.

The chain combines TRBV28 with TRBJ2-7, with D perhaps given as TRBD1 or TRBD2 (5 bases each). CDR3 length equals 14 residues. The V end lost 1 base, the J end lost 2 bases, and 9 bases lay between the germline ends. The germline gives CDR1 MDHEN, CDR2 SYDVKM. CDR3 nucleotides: TGTGCCAGCAGTTTATACGGGACCGCCTACGAGCAGTACTTC. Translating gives CASSLYGTAYEQYF.

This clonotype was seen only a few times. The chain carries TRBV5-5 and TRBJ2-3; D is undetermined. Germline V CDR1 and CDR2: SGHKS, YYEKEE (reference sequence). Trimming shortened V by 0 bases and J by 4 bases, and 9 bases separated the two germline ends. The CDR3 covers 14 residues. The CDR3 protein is CASSLASTADTQYF. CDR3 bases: TGTGCCAGCAGCTTGGCTTCCACGGCAGATACGCAGTATTTT.

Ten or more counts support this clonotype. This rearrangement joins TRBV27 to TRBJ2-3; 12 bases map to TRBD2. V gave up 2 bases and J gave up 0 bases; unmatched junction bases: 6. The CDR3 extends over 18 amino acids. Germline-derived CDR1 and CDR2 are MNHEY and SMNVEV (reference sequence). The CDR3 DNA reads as TGTGCCAGCAGTTTAGAGTCTAGCGGGAGGGTTAGCACAGATACGCAGTATTTT. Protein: CASSLESSGRVSTDTQYF.

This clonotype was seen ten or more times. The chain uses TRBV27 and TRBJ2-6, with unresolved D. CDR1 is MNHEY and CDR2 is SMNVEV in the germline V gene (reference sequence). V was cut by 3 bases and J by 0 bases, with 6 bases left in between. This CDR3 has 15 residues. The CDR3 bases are TGTGCCAGCAGTTTGTCCTTCTCTGGGGCCAACGTCCTGACTTTC. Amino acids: CASSLSFSGANVLTF. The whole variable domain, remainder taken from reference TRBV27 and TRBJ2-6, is EAQVTQNPRYLITVTGKKLTVTCSQNMNHEYMSWYRQDPGLGLRQIYYSMNVEVTDKGDVPEGYKVSRKEKRNFPLILESPSPNQTSLYFCASSLSFSGANVLTFGAGSRLTVL.

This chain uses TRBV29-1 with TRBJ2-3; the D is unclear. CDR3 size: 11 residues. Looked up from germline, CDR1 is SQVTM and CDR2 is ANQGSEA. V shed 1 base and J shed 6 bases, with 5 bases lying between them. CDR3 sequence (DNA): TGCAGCGTTGAAGCTGGGGATACGCAGTATTTT. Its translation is CSVEAGDTQYF.

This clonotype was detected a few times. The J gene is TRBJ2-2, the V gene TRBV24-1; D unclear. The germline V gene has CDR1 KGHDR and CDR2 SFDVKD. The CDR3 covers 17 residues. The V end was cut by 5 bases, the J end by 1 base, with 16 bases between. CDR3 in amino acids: CATSVGSGRQNTGELFF. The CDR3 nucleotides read TGTGCCACCAGTGTCGGGTCGGGCAGGCAGAACACCGGGGAGCTGTTTTTT.

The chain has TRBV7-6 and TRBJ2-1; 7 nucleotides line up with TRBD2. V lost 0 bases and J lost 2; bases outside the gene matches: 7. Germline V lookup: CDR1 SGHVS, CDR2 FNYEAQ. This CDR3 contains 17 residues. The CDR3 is CASSLAPLAVAYNEQFF. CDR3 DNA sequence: TGTGCCAGCAGCTTAGCTCCCCTAGCGGTAGCCTACAATGAGCAGTTCTTC.

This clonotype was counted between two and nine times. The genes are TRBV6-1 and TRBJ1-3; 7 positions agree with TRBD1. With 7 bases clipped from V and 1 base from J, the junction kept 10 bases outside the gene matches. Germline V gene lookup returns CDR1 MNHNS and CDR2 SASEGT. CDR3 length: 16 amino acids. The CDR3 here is CASKIGTASSGNTIYF. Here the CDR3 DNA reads TGTGCCAGCAAAATTGGGACAGCCTCATCTGGAAACACCATATATTTT.

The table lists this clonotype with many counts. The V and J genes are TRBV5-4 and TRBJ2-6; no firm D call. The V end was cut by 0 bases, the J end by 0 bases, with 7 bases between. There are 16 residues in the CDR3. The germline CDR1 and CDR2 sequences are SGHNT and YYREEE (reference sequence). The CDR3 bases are TGTGCCAGCAGCTTGGATGCGATCTCTGGGGCCAACGTCCTGACTTTC. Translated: CASSLDAISGANVLTF.

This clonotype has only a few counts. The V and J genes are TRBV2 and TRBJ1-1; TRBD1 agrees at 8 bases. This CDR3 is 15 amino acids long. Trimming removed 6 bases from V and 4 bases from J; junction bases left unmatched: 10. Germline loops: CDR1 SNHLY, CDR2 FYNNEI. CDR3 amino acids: CASSPQGAVGTEAFF. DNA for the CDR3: TGTGCCAGCAGCCCCCAGGGGGCGGTTGGCACTGAAGCTTTCTTT. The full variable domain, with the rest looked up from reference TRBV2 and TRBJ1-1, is EPEVTQTPSHQVTQMGQEVILRCVPISNHLYFYWYRQILGQKVEFLVSFYNNEISEKSEIFDDQFSVERPDGSNFTLKIRSTKLEDSAMYFCASSPQGAVGTEAFFGQGTRLTVV.

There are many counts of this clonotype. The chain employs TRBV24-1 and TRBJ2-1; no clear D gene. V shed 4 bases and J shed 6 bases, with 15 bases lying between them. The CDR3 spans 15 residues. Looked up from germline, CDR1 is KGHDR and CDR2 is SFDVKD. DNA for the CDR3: TGTGCCACCAGTGACCCCGGACGGGTCGGCAATGAGCAGTTCTTC. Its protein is CATSDPGRVGNEQFF.

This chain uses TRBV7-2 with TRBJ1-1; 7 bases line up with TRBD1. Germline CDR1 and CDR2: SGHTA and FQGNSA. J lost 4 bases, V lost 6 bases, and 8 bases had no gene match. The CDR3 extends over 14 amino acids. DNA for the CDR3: TGTGCCAGCAGACCCCGACAGGGTTCCACTGAAGCTTTCTTT. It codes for CASRPRQGSTEAFF.

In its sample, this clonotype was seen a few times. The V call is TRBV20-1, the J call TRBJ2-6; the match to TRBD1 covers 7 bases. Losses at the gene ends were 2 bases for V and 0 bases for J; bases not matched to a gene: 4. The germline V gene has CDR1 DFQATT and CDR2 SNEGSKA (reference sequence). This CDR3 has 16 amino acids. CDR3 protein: CSARPGQASGANVLTF. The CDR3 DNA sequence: TGCAGTGCTAGACCTGGACAGGCCTCTGGGGCCAACGTCCTGACTTTC.

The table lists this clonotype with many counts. The CDR3 nucleotides read TGTGCTAGTGACCCACAGGGGGCCGACGAGCAGTACTTC. This codes for CASDPQGADEQYF. The J gene is TRBJ2-7, the V gene TRBV12-5; 9 bases are a match to TRBD1. The J segment lost 5 bases and the V segment lost 7 bases, leaving 6 bases of the junction unmatched. CDR1 and CDR2 (germline): LGHNT, FRNRAP. The CDR3 extends over 13 amino acids.

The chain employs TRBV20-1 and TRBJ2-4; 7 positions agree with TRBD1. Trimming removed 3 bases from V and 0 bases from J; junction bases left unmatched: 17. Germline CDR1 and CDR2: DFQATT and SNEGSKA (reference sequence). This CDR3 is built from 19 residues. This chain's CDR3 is CSARGDRDVGPLAKNIQYF. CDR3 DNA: TGCAGTGCTAGGGGCGACAGGGACGTTGGGCCGTTAGCCAAAAACATTCAGTACTTC.

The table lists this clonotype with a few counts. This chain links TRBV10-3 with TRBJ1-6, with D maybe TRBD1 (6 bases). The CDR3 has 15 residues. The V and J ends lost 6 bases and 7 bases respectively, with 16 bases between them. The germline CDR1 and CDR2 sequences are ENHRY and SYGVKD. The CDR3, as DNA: TGTGCCATCAGAAAACAGGGCACCGAAAATTCACCCCTCCACTTT. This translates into CAIRKQGTENSPLHF.